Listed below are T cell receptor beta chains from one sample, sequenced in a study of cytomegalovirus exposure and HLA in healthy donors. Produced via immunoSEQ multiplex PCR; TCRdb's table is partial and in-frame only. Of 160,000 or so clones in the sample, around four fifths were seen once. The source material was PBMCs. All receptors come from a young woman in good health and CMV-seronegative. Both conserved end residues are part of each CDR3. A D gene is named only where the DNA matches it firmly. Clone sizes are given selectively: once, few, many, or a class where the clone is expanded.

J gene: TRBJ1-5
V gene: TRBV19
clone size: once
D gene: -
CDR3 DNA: TGTGCCAGTAGTATAGATTTAGATAGCAATCAGCCCCAGCATTTT
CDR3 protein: CASSIDLDSNQPQHF

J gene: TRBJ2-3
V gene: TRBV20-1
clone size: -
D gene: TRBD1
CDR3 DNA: TGCGGGACAGCGAGGGAGTACACGCAGTATTTT
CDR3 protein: CGTAREYTQYF

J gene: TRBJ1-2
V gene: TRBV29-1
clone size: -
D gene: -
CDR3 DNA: TGCAGCGTTGAAGGTCGGGGGGCTAACTATGGCTACACCTTC
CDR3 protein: CSVEGRGANYGYTF

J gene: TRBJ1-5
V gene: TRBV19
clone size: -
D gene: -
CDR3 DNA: TGTGCCAGTAGTATGATGGGGAGTCAGCCCCAGCATTTT
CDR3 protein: CASSMMGSQPQHF

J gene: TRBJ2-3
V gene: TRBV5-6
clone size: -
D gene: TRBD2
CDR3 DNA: TGTGCCAGCAGCGCCGGGGGGGCGTACACAGATACGCAGTATTTT
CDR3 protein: CASSAGGAYTDTQYF

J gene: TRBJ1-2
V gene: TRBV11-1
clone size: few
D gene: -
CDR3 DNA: TGTGCCAGCAGTCGCGGAGAAGAAGGCTACACCTTC
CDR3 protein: CASSRGEEGYTF

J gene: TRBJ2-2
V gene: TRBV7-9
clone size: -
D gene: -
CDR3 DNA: TGTGCCAGCGGGCGGGGGCTCACCGGGGAGCTGTTTTTT
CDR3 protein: CASGRGLTGELFF

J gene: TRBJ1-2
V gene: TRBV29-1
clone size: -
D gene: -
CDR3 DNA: TGCAGCGTTGAAGACATTACTCACACAGGGTATGGCTACACCTTC
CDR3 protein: CSVEDITHTGYGYTF

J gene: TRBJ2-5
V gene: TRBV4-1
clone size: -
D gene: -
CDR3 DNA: TGCGCCAGCAGCCAAGATCAGGGGCGGGGCGGGAGAGAGACCCAGTACTTC
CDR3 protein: CASSQDQGRGGRETQYF

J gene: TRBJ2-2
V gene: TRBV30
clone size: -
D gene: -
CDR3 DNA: TGTGCCTGGAACCTCCCAGGGTCCGGGGAGCTGTTTTTT
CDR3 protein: CAWNLPGSGELFF

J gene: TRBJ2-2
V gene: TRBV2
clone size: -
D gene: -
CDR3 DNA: TGTGCCAGCATGGGGCAACAGAACACCGGGGAGCTGTTTTTT
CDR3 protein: CASMGQQNTGELFF

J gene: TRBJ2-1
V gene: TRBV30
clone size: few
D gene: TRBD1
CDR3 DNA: TGTGCCTGGAGTGGTGGGACAGGGGGTAACAATGAGCAGTTCTTC
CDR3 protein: CAWSGGTGGNNEQFF

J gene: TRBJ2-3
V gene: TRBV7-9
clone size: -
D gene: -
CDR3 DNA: TGTGCCAGCAGCCCCGAGTGGAGCACAGATACGCAGTATTTT
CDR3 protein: CASSPEWSTDTQYF

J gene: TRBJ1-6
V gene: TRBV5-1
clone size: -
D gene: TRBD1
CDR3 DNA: TGCGCCAGCAGCTTGGGCCCAGGGGGTGGTGGTTCACCCCTCCACTTT
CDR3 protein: CASSLGPGGGGSPLHF

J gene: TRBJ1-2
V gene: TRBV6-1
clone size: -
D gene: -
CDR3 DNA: TGTGCCAGCAGTGATAGTCAGGGGTATGGCTACACCTTC
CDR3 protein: CASSDSQGYGYTF

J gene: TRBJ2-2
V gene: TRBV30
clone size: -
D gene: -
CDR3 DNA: TGTGCCTGGAGTGTACGGGACCGGGAGACCGGGGAGCTGTTTTTT
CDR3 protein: CAWSVRDRETGELFF